The clone carrying this T cell receptor beta chain was counted once. Sequencing used immunoSEQ multiplex PCR; TCRdb keeps in-frame clones, though not all of them. The table has around 170,000 clones, approximately 90% seen once. This sample stems from a study of blood T cell repertoires in COVID-19. Study as a whole: From T cells, B-cell-depleted T cells, or PBMCs came the material, which was cDNA or gDNA.

The ends were cut back, 6 bases at V and 10 bases at J, with 22 bases in the middle. From germline, CDR1 is MNHEY and CDR2 SVGAGI. The CDR3 consists of 15 residues. The receptor was derived from a man aged 18 to 29 who had recovered from COVID-19. This rearrangement joins TRBV6-5 to TRBJ1-5; D unresolved. Sequencing was done on a sample of peripheral blood. CDR3 residues: CASSLSGAGSPPQHF. The CDR3, as DNA: TGTGCCAGCAGCCTAAGCGGCGCCGGGTCTCCTCCCCAGCATTTT.